The 24 T cell receptor beta chains given below trace back to one sample, sequenced in a study of T cell repertoires in cytomegalovirus infection (dated by TCRdb to the late 2010s). No antigen has been assigned to these receptors. Sequencing relied on an Illumina HiSeq 1500. TCRdb passed the public sequencing reads through fastp at Q25 and MiXCR, retaining productive beta sequences. Rows merge per CDR3 protein into single entries with the most common DNA and genes. Within this sample are approximately 990,000 distinct CDR3 sequences, with around 32% of them counted one time only. Together, the top ten hold over 11% of the sample. The treatment or condition label of this sample denotes: in vitro stimulation with specific CMV peptide epitopes to enrich CMV-specific T cells. The source material was cultured CD8+ T cells from PBMCs, sampled from culture after CMV antigen stimulation. Every receptor here comes from a human donor in good health (CMV status not recorded). Some clones in this sample may be carry-over from other donors' samples.

This clonotype was seen many times. The V call is TRBV7-2, the J call TRBJ1-5; 7 nucleotides align to TRBD1. The CDR3 is 16 residues long. V lost 2 bases to trimming and J lost 6 bases; unmatched junction nucleotides: 10. Germline CDR1 reads SGHTA; CDR2 reads FQGNSA. The CDR3 DNA sequence: TGTGCCAGCAGCTTACCAAGACAGGGCCTGGGTCAGCCCCAGCATTTT. This encodes CASSLPRQGLGQPQHF.

J is TRBJ2-3 and V is TRBV10-2; TRBD2 agrees at 9 bases. Trimming removed 3 bases from V and 0 bases from J; junction bases left unmatched: 4. CDR1 and CDR2 (germline): WSHSY, SAAADI. This CDR3 contains 16 residues. This CDR3 reads CASSDLAGLSTDTQYF. CDR3 coding DNA: TGCGCCAGCAGTGATCTAGCGGGGCTTAGCACAGATACGCAGTATTTT.

This clonotype was counted ten times or more. V and J are TRBV7-9 and TRBJ1-5, with 10 bases aligning to TRBD1. V dropped 8 bases and J dropped 2; count of bases not matched to a gene: 3. The CDR3 contains 14 residues. In germline, CDR1 is SEHNR, CDR2 FQNEAQ (reference sequence). In DNA form, the CDR3 reads TGTGCCAGCCAAGGGACAGGGGGCAATCAGCCCCAGCATTTT. Residues: CASQGTGGNQPQHF. Filled out from reference TRBV7-9 and TRBJ1-5, the complete variable domain reads DTGVSQNPRHKITKRGQNVTFRCDPISEHNRLYWYRQTLGQGPEFLTYFQNEAQLEKSRLLSDRFSAERPKGSFSTLEIQRTEQGDSAMYLCASQGTGGNQPQHFGDGTRLSIL.

This clonotype was observed a handful of times. The DNA of the CDR3 is TGCGCCAGCAGCTTGGACGGTGCCCCCTACGAGCAGTACTTC. Translation gives CASSLDGAPYEQYF. The rearrangement joins TRBV5-1 to TRBJ2-7; unclear D gene. The CDR3 is made up of 14 amino acids. Per germline, CDR1 SGHRS and CDR2 YFSETQ. The V end was cut by 0 bases, the J end by 2 bases, with 9 bases between. The full variable domain, in which reference TRBV5-1 and TRBJ2-7 provide the parts outside the CDR3, is KAGVTQTPRYLIKTRGQQVTLSCSPISGHRSVSWYQQTPGQGLQFLFEYFSETQRNKGNFPGRFSGRQFSNSRSEMNVSTLELGDSALYLCASSLDGAPYEQYFGPGTRLTVT.

The chain joins TRBV6-5 to TRBJ1-1, with D unclear. CDR3 length: 13 amino acids. The V end lost 3 bases, the J end lost 7 bases, and 12 bases lay between the germline ends. Germline lookup yields CDR1 MNHEY and CDR2 SVGAGI. The CDR3 DNA reads as TGTGCCAGCAGTTATTCCGCGGGGAATGAAGCTTTCTTT. Its protein is CASSYSAGNEAFF.

This chain uses TRBV4-1 with TRBJ1-1; D call uncertain. V was pared by 3 bases and J by 4 bases, with 9 bases between. CDR1 and CDR2 (germline): MGHRA, YSYEKL. This CDR3 spans 13 amino acids. CDR3 DNA: TGCGCCAGCAGCCAGATTAGTGGCACTGAAGCTTTCTTT. Translation gives CASSQISGTEAFF.

This clonotype has a handful of counts. The V call is TRBV28, the J call TRBJ1-2; 9 bases align to TRBD1. Germline CDR1 and CDR2: MDHEN and SYDVKM. V lost 3 bases to trimming and J lost 3 bases; unmatched junction nucleotides: 5. This CDR3 has 15 amino acids. This chain's CDR3 is CASSFTGGADYGYTF. DNA of the CDR3: TGTGCCAGCAGTTTCACAGGGGGCGCAGACTATGGCTACACCTTC.

The chain has TRBV13 and TRBJ1-2, with 9 bases lining up with TRBD1. Germline values: CDR1 PRHDT, CDR2 FYEKMQ (reference sequence). The V and J ends lost 5 bases and 0 bases, in that order; junction bases with no gene match: 7. The CDR3 covers 16 residues. CDR3 nucleotides: TGTGCCAGCAGCCCCGGGACAGGGAACGCTAACTATGGCTACACCTTC. This sequence encodes CASSPGTGNANYGYTF.

This sequence joins TRBV10-3 and TRBJ2-1, with 11 bases fitting TRBD1. The CDR3 length is 16 residues. The V segment lost 6 bases and the J segment 2 bases; nucleotides outside the gene matches: 6. CDR1 and CDR2 (germline): ENHRY, SYGVKD. The CDR3 nucleotides are TGTGCCATCAGCGCACCGGGACAGGGGGCCTACAATGAGCAGTTCTTC. Residues: CAISAPGQGAYNEQFF.

This chain links TRBV6-5 with TRBJ1-2; D is possibly TRBD1 (5 bases). The V end lost 2 bases, the J end lost 4 bases, and 20 bases lay between the germline ends. Germline CDR1 and CDR2: MNHEY and SVGAGI. The CDR3 length is 17 residues. For the CDR3, the DNA is TGTGCCAGCAGTTACGATGGGGACGGCGATTTTAGCTATGGCTACACCTTC. Translating gives CASSYDGDGDFSYGYTF.

Comments on this clonotype: A read error is possible here, since a much larger clone lies one base away. The rearrangement uses TRBV7-6 and TRBJ2-5; 8 bases map to TRBD2. CDR1 is SGHVS and CDR2 is FNYEAQ in the germline V gene. The CDR3 runs to 14 residues. The DNA of the CDR3 is TGTGCCAGCAGCCCCGGGGGGGCCCAAGATACCCAGTACTTC. Translation: CASSPGGAQDTQYF.

The rearrangement links TRBV27 to TRBJ1-4; TRBD1 agrees at 8 bases. Trimming at V came to 5 bases and at J to 5 bases, leaving 13 bases not matched to a gene. The CDR3 is made up of 17 amino acids. The V gene's germline CDR1 is MNHEY and CDR2 SMNVEV (reference sequence). The CDR3, as DNA: TGTGCCAGCAGTCCTATCACTGTTACAGGGGGGAATGAAAAACTGTTTTTT. It codes for CASSPITVTGGNEKLFF. The variable domain in full, completed from reference TRBV27 and TRBJ1-4, reads EAQVTQNPRYLITVTGKKLTVTCSQNMNHEYMSWYRQDPGLGLRQIYYSMNVEVTDKGDVPEGYKVSRKEKRNFPLILESPSPNQTSLYFCASSPITVTGGNEKLFFGSGTQLSVL.

The chain has TRBV6-1 and TRBJ2-1, with D possibly being TRBD2 (6 bases). The CDR3 covers 15 residues. The germline V gene has CDR1 MNHNS and CDR2 SASEGT. V lost 1 base, J lost 4 bases, and 11 bases lay in between. The CDR3 loop is CASSEGTSRYNEQFF. Here the CDR3 DNA reads TGTGCCAGCAGTGAAGGTACTAGCAGGTACAATGAGCAGTTCTTC.

This clonotype was counted at least ten times. The chain links TRBV5-4 to TRBJ2-1; the match to TRBD1 covers 11 bases. Germline lookup yields CDR1 SGHNT and CDR2 YYREEE (reference sequence). V dropped 3 bases and J dropped 8; count of bases not matched to a gene: 7. The CDR3 consists of 15 residues. CDR3 nucleotides: TGTGCCAGCAGCTCCCGGGACAGGGGGGTTGATGAGCAGTTCTTC. Translation gives CASSSRDRGVDEQFF.

The chain combines TRBV4-1 with TRBJ1-5; no firm D call. CDR1 and CDR2 from the germline V gene are MGHRA and YSYEKL. This CDR3 spans 15 amino acids. V lost 7 bases and J 2 bases, leaving 15 bases between the germline ends. CDR3 bases: TGCGCCAGCACCCTTGGTACAGCGCGCAATCAGCCCCAGCATTTT. It translates to CASTLGTARNQPQHF.

This clonotype was recorded once. One end of the junction varies from germline; a read error may be responsible. The rearrangement links TRBV7-6 to TRBJ2-1; the match to TRBD2 covers 8 bases. This CDR3 has 16 amino acids. In germline, CDR1 is SGHVS, CDR2 FNYEAQ. The CDR3, as DNA: TGTGCTAGCAGCCCGGGGGGGTGGAATATTTACAATGAGCAGTTCTTC. It encodes CASSPGGWNIYNEQFF. Drawing the rest from reference TRBV7-6 and TRBJ2-1, the complete variable domain is GAGVSQSPRYKVTKRGQDVALRCDPISGHVSLYWYRQALGQGPEFLTYFNYEAQQDKSGLPNDRFSAERPEGSISTLTIQRTEQRDSAMYRCASSPGGWNIYNEQFFGPGTRLTVL.

With regard to this clonotype: One end of the junction fails to match germline, which may point to a read error. The V gene is TRBV5-6, the J gene TRBJ2-2; 11 nucleotides line up with TRBD1. CDR3 length: 15 amino acids. The germline CDR1 and CDR2 sequences are SGHDT and YYEEEE. The CDR3 loop reads CASSGGQGANTGERF. The DNA for the CDR3 is TGTGCCAGCAGCGGTGGACAGGGGGCGAACACCGGGGAGCGGTTT.

Comments on this clonotype: The junction and the germline gene differ at one end; a read error may be behind it. This rearrangement joins TRBV19 to TRBJ2-5; no clear D gene. The CDR3 totals 13 residues. Germline CDR1 LNHDA, CDR2 SQIVND (reference sequence). The CDR3 sequence is CVSEGPGEETQYF. CDR3 nucleotide sequence: TGTGTCAGTGAAGGGCCAGGAGAAGAGACCCAGTACTTC.

On this clonotype: At one end, the junction sequence differs from germline, possibly due to a read error. For the CDR3, the DNA is TGTGCCAGCGGTGAGAGCGTCGACTATGGCTACACCTTC. Protein: CASGESVDYGYTF. The V call is TRBV2, the J call TRBJ1-2; D remains ambiguous. CDR1 is SNHLY and CDR2 is FYNNEI in the germline V gene. The CDR3 totals 13 residues.

The CDR3 DNA is TGTGCCAGCAGTTACTCTATAACTAGCGGGGGGCACTCCTACAATGAGCAGTTCTTC. It yields the protein CASSYSITSGGHSYNEQFF. The chain couples TRBV6-6 to TRBJ2-1; 12 bases are a match to TRBD2. The CDR3 has 19 residues. CDR1 is MNHNY, CDR2 SVGAGI, per germline (reference sequence). The trim removed 0 bases at V and 0 bases at J, leaving 6 bases unmatched.

Of note for this clonotype: This clone may be a read error of a much larger clone one base away. This chain connects TRBV7-8 to TRBJ1-4; no clear D gene. Germline assignment: CDR1 SGHVS and CDR2 FQNEAQ. The CDR3 loop spans 16 amino acids. In nucleotides, the CDR3 is TGTGCCAGCAGCTTAGGAACTTCAACCCGGGGTGAAGAACTGTTTTTT. Residues: CASSLGTSTRGEELFF.

As concerns this clonotype: Being one base from a much bigger clone, this may be a read error. This chain links TRBV6-1 with TRBJ1-5; no definite D call. Trimming left V 10 bases short and J 0 bases short, with 13 bases between. Per the germline V gene, CDR1 is MNHNS and CDR2 is SASEGT. The CDR3 is 14 residues long. This chain's CDR3 is CANTKSHSNQPQHF. CDR3 coding DNA: TGTGCCAACACAAAGTCGCATAGCAATCAGCCCCAGCATTTT.

The chain joins TRBV7-6 to TRBJ2-3, with a weak D call TRBD2 (7 bases). V gave up 5 bases and J gave up 8 bases, with 20 bases separating them. The CDR3 is 15 residues long. The germline V gene has CDR1 SGHVS and CDR2 FNYEAQ. The DNA of the CDR3 is TGTGCCAGCAGCATCGAGGTGGGGGGGCAAGGTACGCAGTATTTT. Its protein product is CASSIEVGGQGTQYF.

The table lists this clonotype with many counts. The J gene is TRBJ1-1, the V gene TRBV27; possibly TRBD1 for D (6 bases). The CDR3 runs to 14 residues. Germline V gene lookup returns CDR1 MNHEY and CDR2 SMNVEV (reference sequence). The V and J ends lost 2 bases and 4 bases respectively, with 11 bases between them. The CDR3, as DNA: TGTGCCAGCAGTTTAGGGGGGCGCCTCACTGAAGCTTTCTTT. Translated, it gives CASSLGGRLTEAFF.